Shown below are 24 T cell receptor beta chains from a single sample sequenced in a study of blood T cell repertoires in COVID-19. Measured with immunoSEQ multiplex PCR; TCRdb has only the in-frame clones, and not every one. The sample lists 200,000 to 250,000 clones, 80% to 90% occurring once. The sequenced material came from peripheral blood. Receptors originate from a man aged 50-60 years with active or convalescent COVID-19.

The rearrangement links TRBV30 to TRBJ2-1, with TRBD1 identical over 8 bases. J lost 4 bases, V lost 2 bases, and 4 bases had no gene match. Germline CDR1 GTSNPN, CDR2 SVGIG (reference sequence). The CDR3 is made up of 14 amino acids. CDR3 in amino acids: CAWSTGTGYNEQFF. For the CDR3, the DNA is TGTGCCTGGAGTACCGGGACAGGTTACAATGAGCAGTTCTTC.

The chain uses TRBV7-8 and TRBJ2-2; 7 nucleotides align to TRBD1. Trimming removed 6 bases from V and 5 bases from J; junction bases left unmatched: 3. From germline, CDR1 is SGHVS and CDR2 FQNEAQ. This CDR3 has 13 residues. CDR3 coding DNA: TGTGCCAGCAGAACGGACAGGACCGGGGAGCTGTTTTTT. Translated, it gives CASRTDRTGELFF.

The chain joins TRBV12-3 or TRBV12-4 to TRBJ2-7; a possible D gene is TRBD2 (5 bases). The CDR3 consists of 13 residues. V was trimmed by 5 bases and J by 4 bases, leaving 12 bases between them. The CDR3 region has the DNA TGTGCCAGCAGTCAGCTGACGGGGTACGAGCAGTACTTC. It translates to CASSQLTGYEQYF.

This clone was picked up a small number of times. V gene TRBV28 combines with J gene TRBJ2-7, with 13 bases fitting TRBD2. The CDR3 loop spans 15 amino acids. Per germline, CDR1 MDHEN and CDR2 SYDVKM. Losses at the gene ends were 2 bases for V and 6 bases for J; bases not matched to a gene: 4. CDR3 nucleotide sequence: TGTGCCAGCAGTTTACACGGGACTAGCGGGACCGAGCAGTACTTC. This gives the protein CASSLHGTSGTEQYF.

The chain employs TRBV30 and TRBJ1-1; D is perhaps TRBD1 (5 bases). Trimming took 3 bases from V and 5 from J, leaving 10 bases between them. Germline V gene lookup returns CDR1 GTSNPN and CDR2 SVGIG (reference sequence). CDR3 length equals 12 residues. The CDR3 DNA is TGTGCCTGGAGGAATAGGGGAACTGAAGCTTTCTTT. Translation: CAWRNRGTEAFF.

The CDR3 is CASSLLAGGADTQYF. CDR3 nucleotides: TGTGCCAGCAGCTTACTCGCGGGAGGAGCAGATACGCAGTATTTT. The chain joins TRBV7-9 to TRBJ2-3, with TRBD2 matching 8 bases. Germline V gives CDR1 SEHNR, CDR2 FQNEAQ (reference sequence). This CDR3 is built from 15 residues. The ends lost 2 bases at V and 4 bases at J; junction bases unmatched: 5.

J is TRBJ1-1 and V is TRBV9; tentative D call: TRBD1 (5 bases). The CDR3 runs to 13 residues. The V end was cut by 0 bases, the J end by 3 bases, with 6 bases between. In germline, CDR1 is SGDLS, CDR2 YYNGEE. The CDR3 DNA reads TGTGCCAGCAGCGTAGGGGGCTACACTGAAGCTTTCTTT. This translates into CASSVGGYTEAFF.

V usage is TRBV6-5 and J usage is TRBJ2-7, with TRBD2 matching 8 bases. Germline CDR1 MNHEY, CDR2 SVGAGI. This CDR3 is built from 16 residues. Trimming removed 2 bases from V and 6 bases from J; junction bases left unmatched: 12. CDR3 in DNA: TGTGCCAGCAGTTACGGAAACCCCGGGAGGGCCATCGAGCAGTACTTC. This translates into CASSYGNPGRAIEQYF.

This clone is a singleton in its sample. J is TRBJ1-2 and V is TRBV6-5, with a possible D match to TRBD1 (6 bases). V lost 0 bases, J lost 1 base, and 9 bases lay in between. CDR3 length equals 15 residues. The germline gives CDR1 MNHEY, CDR2 SVGAGI. CDR3 in DNA: TGTGCCAGCAGTTACTCGGGGGGGCTTAACTATGGCTACACCTTC. Translation gives CASSYSGGLNYGYTF.

This clone was seen a single time. The CDR3 DNA reads TGCGCCAGCAGTGGGACACAGTGGGAGTTCTTC. This gives the protein CASSGTQWEFF. The chain uses TRBV10-2 and TRBJ2-1; TRBD1 might be the D (5 bases). CDR3 length: 11 amino acids. Looked up from germline, CDR1 is WSHSY and CDR2 is SAAADI. V lost 4 bases to trimming and J lost 14 bases, with 12 bases between them.

V usage is TRBV9 and J usage is TRBJ2-1, with a weak D call TRBD2 (7 bases). V lost 3 bases, J lost 0 bases, and 13 bases lay in between. The CDR3 covers 16 residues. Germline V gene sequence: CDR1 SGDLS, CDR2 YYNGEE. The chain's CDR3 is CASSDPGGRSYNEQFF. The CDR3, as DNA: TGTGCCAGCAGCGACCCGGGGGGCCGCTCCTACAATGAGCAGTTCTTC.

Only one count was recorded for this clone. This chain links TRBV4-3 with TRBJ1-1; 8 nucleotides line up with TRBD1. The CDR3 totals 15 residues. CDR1 LGHNA and CDR2 YSLEER come from the germline V gene. Trimming took 1 base from V and 4 from J; bases not matched to a gene: 5. The CDR3 spells CASSQVGTGGTEAFF. The CDR3 bases are TGCGCCAGCAGCCAAGTTGGGACAGGAGGCACTGAAGCTTTCTTT.

The CDR3 DNA is TGTGCCAGCAGGGAAAGCGGGGATACCTACGAGCAGTACTTC. Its translation is CASRESGDTYEQYF. The rearrangement joins TRBV5-6 to TRBJ2-7, with TRBD2 matching over 7 bases. CDR1 and CDR2 from the germline V gene are SGHDT and YYEEEE. The CDR3 runs 14 residues. V shed 5 bases, J shed 2 bases, and the junction held 7 bases outside the gene matches. Full variable domain (outside the CDR3, taken from reference TRBV5-6 and TRBJ2-7): DAGVTQSPTHLIKTRGQQVTLRCSPKSGHDTVSWYQQALGQGPQFIFQYYEEEERQRGNFPDRFSGHQFPNYSSELNVNALLLGDSALYLCASRESGDTYEQYFGPGTRLTVT.

This clone occurred a few times. The gene calls are TRBV30 and TRBJ1-6; TRBD1 is a possible D gene (6 bases). Germline V gene data show CDR1 as GTSNPN and CDR2 as SVGIG (reference sequence). V lost 8 bases and J 0 bases, leaving 14 bases between the germline ends. The CDR3 covers 15 residues. The CDR3 spells CATTGLSSYNSPLHF. CDR3 bases: TGTGCCACCACAGGGTTGAGCTCCTATAATTCACCCCTCCACTTT.

This chain joins TRBV7-9 and TRBJ1-3; maybe TRBD1 (5 bases). The CDR3 runs to 15 residues. V dropped 3 bases and J dropped 0 bases, with 9 bases sitting between them. Germline CDR1 SEHNR, CDR2 FQNEAQ (reference sequence). DNA of the CDR3: TGTGCCAGCAGCTTCGGAGACAGCTCTGGAAACACCATATATTTT. Its translation: CASSFGDSSGNTIYF. The whole variable domain, filled in from reference TRBV7-9 and TRBJ1-3, reads DTGVSQNPRHKITKRGQNVTFRCDPISEHNRLYWYRQTLGQGPEFLTYFQNEAQLEKSRLLSDRFSAERPKGSFSTLEIQRTEQGDSAMYLCASSFGDSSGNTIYFGEGSWLTVV.

This chain links TRBV19 with TRBJ1-1, with D uncertain. Trimming left V 5 bases short and J 7 bases short, with 20 bases between. CDR1 is LNHDA and CDR2 is SQIVND in the germline V gene (reference sequence). The CDR3 runs 15 residues. The CDR3: CASSPAGLPNGEAFF. The DNA for the CDR3 is TGTGCCAGTAGTCCGGCAGGCCTCCCGAACGGTGAAGCTTTCTTT.

The chain joins TRBV15 to TRBJ2-5; 9 nucleotides align to TRBD2. The CDR3 covers 16 residues. CDR1 and CDR2 (germline): LNHNV, YYDKDF (reference sequence). V shed 0 bases, J shed 5 bases, and the junction held 7 bases outside the gene matches. Written as DNA, the CDR3 is TGTGCCACCAGCAGAGATGCGGCGGGGGGGCAGGAGACCCAGTACTTC. This gives the protein CATSRDAAGGQETQYF.

The CDR3 spells CASSEGTGGMNTEAFF. CDR3 nucleotides: TGTGCCAGCAGCGAAGGGACAGGGGGAATGAACACTGAAGCTTTCTTT. This sequence joins TRBV9 and TRBJ1-1; 11 bases map to TRBD1. V trimming: 3 bases; J trimming: 0 bases; junction bases outside the gene matches: 4. CDR1 and CDR2 (germline): SGDLS, YYNGEE. The CDR3 length is 16 residues.

The J gene is TRBJ2-3, the V gene TRBV11-2, with 8 bases aligning to TRBD2. The CDR3 has 18 residues. The J segment lost 0 bases and the V segment lost 1 base, leaving 9 bases of the junction unmatched. Germline-derived CDR1 and CDR2 are SGHAT and FQNNGV. The CDR3 bases are TGTGCCAGCAGCTTAGTCGGGAGGGGTTCTATTAGCACAGATACGCAGTATTTT. Translating gives CASSLVGRGSISTDTQYF.

The chain combines TRBV28 with TRBJ1-2, with 7 bases aligning to TRBD1. CDR1 is MDHEN, CDR2 SYDVKM, per germline. The CDR3 spans 14 residues. V lost 3 bases and J lost 4; bases outside the gene matches: 5. CDR3 DNA: TGTGCCAGCAGTTTTGGGGGACAGTTCTATGGCTACACCTTC. It codes for CASSFGGQFYGYTF.

This chain connects TRBV5-6 to TRBJ2-7; 7 bases align to TRBD1. V trimming: 3 bases; J trimming: 7 bases; junction bases outside the gene matches: 7. The CDR3 has 13 residues. CDR1 SGHDT and CDR2 YYEEEE come from the germline V gene. CDR3 coding DNA: TGTGCCAGCAGCTCGGACAGGCCAGGGGAGCAGTACTTC. This encodes CASSSDRPGEQYF. The entire variable domain, with the rest obtained from reference TRBV5-6 and TRBJ2-7, is as follows: DAGVTQSPTHLIKTRGQQVTLRCSPKSGHDTVSWYQQALGQGPQFIFQYYEEEERQRGNFPDRFSGHQFPNYSSELNVNALLLGDSALYLCASSSDRPGEQYFGPGTRLTVT.

V and J are TRBV6-5 and TRBJ1-5; 10 bases are shared with TRBD1. The CDR3 is made up of 14 amino acids. Germline V gene data show CDR1 as MNHEY and CDR2 as SVGAGI. J lost 6 bases, V lost 7 bases, and 6 bases had no gene match. The CDR3 nucleotides are TGTGCCAGCAAGACAGGGGGCCTTTCTCAGCCCCAGCATTTT. Translated: CASKTGGLSQPQHF.

This clone appeared once. The chain combines TRBV27 with TRBJ2-5; TRBD2 is a possible D gene (5 bases). This CDR3 has 13 residues. Germline V gene lookup returns CDR1 MNHEY and CDR2 SMNVEV (reference sequence). V dropped 2 bases and J dropped 2 bases, with 6 bases sitting between them. CDR3 nucleotides: TGTGCCAGCAGTTTAAGGACTCAAGAGACCCAGTACTTC. It yields the protein CASSLRTQETQYF.

This chain joins TRBV6-2 or TRBV6-3 and TRBJ2-7; 10 bases align to TRBD1. The V segment lost 8 bases and the J segment 6 bases; nucleotides outside the gene matches: 13. The CDR3 length is 15 residues. Looked up from germline, CDR1 is MNHEY and CDR2 is SVGEGT. The CDR3 loop is CASRLSTGGEFEQYF. CDR3 sequence (DNA): TGTGCCAGCCGCCTCTCGACAGGGGGCGAATTCGAGCAGTACTTC.